What follows are 5 T cell receptor beta chains derived from one specimen sequenced in a study of blood T cells in healthy people across ages. A second 7 to 11 cycle PCR used barcoded and J-beta primers. TCRdb re-called the 5' RACE reads with MiXCR, one entry per CDR3 protein. Found here are some 1.5 million distinct CDR3 sequences, roughly 28% of them singletons; the top ten hold more than 6%. Sample: blood. All receptors come from a woman under 40 in good health.

The V call is TRBV7-3, the J call TRBJ2-1; D is unclear. Trimming shortened V by 4 bases and J by 4 bases, and 20 bases separated the two germline ends. Germline-derived CDR1 and CDR2 are SGHTA and FQGTGA. CDR3 size: 17 residues. CDR3 amino acids: CASSSPHLGKPYNEQFF. The CDR3 bases are TGTGCCAGCAGCTCGCCCCACCTGGGGAAACCATACAATGAGCAGTTCTTC.

This clonotype has just a few counts. It may be a read error: a sequence one base away is much more abundant. The chain couples TRBV7-2 to TRBJ2-1; 8 nucleotides line up with TRBD2. The germline V gene encodes CDR1 SGHTA and CDR2 FQGNSA. The CDR3 is 16 residues long. The CDR3 DNA follows: TGTGCCGGCAGCCCTTCGGGGGGGGTTTCCTACAATGAGCAGTTCTTC. This sequence encodes CAGSPSGGVSYNEQFF.

This clonotype occurred many times. CDR3 coding DNA: TGCAGCGTAGAGGGGGTGGCCGATGAGCAGTTCTTC. Translated, it gives CSVEGVADEQFF. The J gene is TRBJ2-1, the V gene TRBV29-1, with D possibly TRBD1 on 6 matching bases. Trimming shortened V by 6 bases and J by 8 bases, and 14 bases separated the two germline ends. Germline V gives CDR1 SQVTM, CDR2 ANQGSEA. The CDR3 has 12 amino acids.

As regards this clonotype: At one end the junction does not follow the germline gene, possibly because of a read error. The CDR3 loop reads CAGSLGGGTTINEQFF. The CDR3, as DNA: TGCGCCGGCAGCTTGGGGGGCGGGACTACCATCAATGAGCAGTTCTTC. The rearrangement uses TRBV5-1 and TRBJ2-1, with a weak D call TRBD2 (7 bases). This CDR3 contains 16 residues. The germline V gene has CDR1 SGHRS and CDR2 YFSETQ.

This clonotype was seen more than once but under ten times. J is TRBJ1-2 and V is TRBV15, with D unresolved. The germline V and J ends were trimmed by 0 bases and 8 bases, with 16 bases remaining between them. Germline V gene lookup returns CDR1 LNHNV and CDR2 YYDKDF (reference sequence). This CDR3 region has 15 residues. The DNA of the CDR3 is TGTGCCACCAGCAGAGATCTGAAAGGGTTGCGAGGCTACACCTTC. It yields the protein CATSRDLKGLRGYTF.